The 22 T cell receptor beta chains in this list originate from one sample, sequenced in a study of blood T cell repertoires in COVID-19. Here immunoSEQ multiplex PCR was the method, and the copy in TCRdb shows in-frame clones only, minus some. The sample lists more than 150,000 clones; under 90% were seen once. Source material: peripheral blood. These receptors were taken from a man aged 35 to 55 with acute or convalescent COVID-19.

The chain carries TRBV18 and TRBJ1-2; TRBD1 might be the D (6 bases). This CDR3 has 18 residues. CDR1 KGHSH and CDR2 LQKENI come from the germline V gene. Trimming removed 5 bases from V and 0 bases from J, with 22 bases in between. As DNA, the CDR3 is TGTGCCAGCTCAACCCTACGGGACATATTCACGTCTAACTATGGCTACACCTTC. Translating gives CASSTLRDIFTSNYGYTF.

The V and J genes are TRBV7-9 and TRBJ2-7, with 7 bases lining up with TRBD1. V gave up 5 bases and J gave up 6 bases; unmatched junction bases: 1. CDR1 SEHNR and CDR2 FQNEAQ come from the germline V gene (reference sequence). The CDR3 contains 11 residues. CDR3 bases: TGTGCCAGCAGCACAGGGGTCGAGCAGTACTTC. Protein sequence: CASSTGVEQYF.

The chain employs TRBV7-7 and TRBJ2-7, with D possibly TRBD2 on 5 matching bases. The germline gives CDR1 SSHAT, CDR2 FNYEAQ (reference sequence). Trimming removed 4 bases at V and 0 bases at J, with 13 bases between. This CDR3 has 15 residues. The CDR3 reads CASSSGLGSSYEQYF. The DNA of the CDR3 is TGTGCCAGCAGCTCCGGTCTGGGGAGCTCCTACGAGCAGTACTTC.

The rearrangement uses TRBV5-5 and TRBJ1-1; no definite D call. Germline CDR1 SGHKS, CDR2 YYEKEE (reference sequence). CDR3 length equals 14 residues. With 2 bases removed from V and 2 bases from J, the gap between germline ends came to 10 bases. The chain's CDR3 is CASSFSYSNTEAFF. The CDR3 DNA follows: TGTGCCAGCAGCTTTTCGTATAGCAACACTGAAGCTTTCTTT. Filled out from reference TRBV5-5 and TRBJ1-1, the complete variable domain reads DAGVTQSPTHLIKTRGQQVTLRCSPISGHKSVSWYQQVLGQGPQFIFQYYEKEERGRGNFPDRFSARQFPNYSSELNVNALLLGDSALYLCASSFSYSNTEAFFGQGTRLTVV.

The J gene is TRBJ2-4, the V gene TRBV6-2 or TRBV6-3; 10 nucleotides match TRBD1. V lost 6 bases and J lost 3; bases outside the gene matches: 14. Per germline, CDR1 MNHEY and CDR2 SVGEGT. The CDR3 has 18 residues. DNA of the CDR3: TGTGCCAGCAGCCCAAGGACAGGGGGACTATCAGTCAAAAACATTCAGTACTTC. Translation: CASSPRTGGLSVKNIQYF.

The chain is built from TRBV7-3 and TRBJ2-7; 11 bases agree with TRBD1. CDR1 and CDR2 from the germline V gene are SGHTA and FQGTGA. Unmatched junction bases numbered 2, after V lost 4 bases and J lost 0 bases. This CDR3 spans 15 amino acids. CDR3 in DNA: TGTGCCAGCAGCTGGGGGACAGGGGGCTCCTACGAGCAGTACTTC. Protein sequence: CASSWGTGGSYEQYF.

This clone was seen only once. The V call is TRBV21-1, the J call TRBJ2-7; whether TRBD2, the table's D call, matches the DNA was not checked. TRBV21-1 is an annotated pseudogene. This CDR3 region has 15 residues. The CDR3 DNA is TGTGCCAGCAGCAATGAGCAGGGAGGTTGGTACGAGCAGTACTTC. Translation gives CASSNEQGGWYEQYF.

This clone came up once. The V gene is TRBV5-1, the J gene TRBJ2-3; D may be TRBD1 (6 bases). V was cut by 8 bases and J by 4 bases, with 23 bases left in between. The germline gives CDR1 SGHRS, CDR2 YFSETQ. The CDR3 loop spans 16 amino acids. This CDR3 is CASRQISGTRADTQYF. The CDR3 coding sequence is TGCGCCAGTAGGCAAATTTCCGGGACACGGGCAGATACGCAGTATTTT. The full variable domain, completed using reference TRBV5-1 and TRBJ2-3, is KAGVTQTPRYLIKTRGQQVTLSCSPISGHRSVSWYQQTPGQGLQFLFEYFSETQRNKGNFPGRFSGRQFSNSRSEMNVSTLELGDSALYLCASRQISGTRADTQYFGPGTRLTVL.

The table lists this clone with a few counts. The CDR3 spells CASSLARGDYGYTF. Written as DNA, the CDR3 is TGCGCCAGCAGCTTGGCCAGGGGAGACTATGGCTACACCTTC. This chain links TRBV5-1 with TRBJ1-2; D possibly corresponds to TRBD1 (6 bases). Germline CDR1 SGHRS, CDR2 YFSETQ. The V gene lost 0 bases and the J gene lost 3 bases, with 9 bases spanning the gap. The CDR3 extends over 14 amino acids.

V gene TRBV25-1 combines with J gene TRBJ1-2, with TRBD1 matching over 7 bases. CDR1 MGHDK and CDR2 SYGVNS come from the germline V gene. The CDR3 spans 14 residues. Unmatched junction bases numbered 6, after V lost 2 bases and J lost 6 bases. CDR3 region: CASSEGGGGNGYTF. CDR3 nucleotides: TGTGCCAGCAGTGAAGGAGGAGGGGGCAATGGCTACACCTTC.

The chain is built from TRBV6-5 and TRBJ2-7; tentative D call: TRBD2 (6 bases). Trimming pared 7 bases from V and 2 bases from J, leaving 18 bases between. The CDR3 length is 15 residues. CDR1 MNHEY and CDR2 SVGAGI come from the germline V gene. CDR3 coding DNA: TGTGCCAGCAAACCGACGGGACGGGGGACCTACGAGCAGTACTTC. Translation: CASKPTGRGTYEQYF.

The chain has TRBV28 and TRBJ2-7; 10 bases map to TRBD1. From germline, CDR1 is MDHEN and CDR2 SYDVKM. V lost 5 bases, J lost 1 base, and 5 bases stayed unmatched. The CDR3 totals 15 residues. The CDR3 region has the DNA TGTGCCAGCAGTGCCGACAGGGGGCTATCCTACGAGCAGTACTTC. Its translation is CASSADRGLSYEQYF.

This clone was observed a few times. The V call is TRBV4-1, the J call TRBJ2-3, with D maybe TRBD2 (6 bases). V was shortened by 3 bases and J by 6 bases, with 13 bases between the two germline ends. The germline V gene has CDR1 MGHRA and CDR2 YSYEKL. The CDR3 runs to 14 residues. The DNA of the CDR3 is TGCGCCAGCAGCCATCTCGGGACTCGGGATACGCAGTATTTT. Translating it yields CASSHLGTRDTQYF.

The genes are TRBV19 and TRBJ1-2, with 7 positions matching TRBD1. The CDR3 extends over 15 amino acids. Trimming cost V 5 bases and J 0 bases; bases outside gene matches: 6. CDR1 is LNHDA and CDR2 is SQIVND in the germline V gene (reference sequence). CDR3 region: CASSDRDRTNYGYTF. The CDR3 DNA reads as TGTGCCAGTAGTGACCGGGACAGAACTAACTATGGCTACACCTTC. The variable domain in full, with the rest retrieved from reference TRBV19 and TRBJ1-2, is DGGITQSPKYLFRKEGQNVTLSCEQNLNHDAMYWYRQDPGQGLRLIYYSQIVNDFQKGDIAEGYSVSREKKESFPLTVTSAQKNPTAFYLCASSDRDRTNYGYTFGSGTRLTVV.

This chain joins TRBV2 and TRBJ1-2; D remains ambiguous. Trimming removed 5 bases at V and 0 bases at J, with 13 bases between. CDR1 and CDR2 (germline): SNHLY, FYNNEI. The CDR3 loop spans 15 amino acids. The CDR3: CASSSRGVSNYGYTF. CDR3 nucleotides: TGTGCCAGCAGTTCCCGAGGAGTATCTAACTATGGCTACACCTTC.

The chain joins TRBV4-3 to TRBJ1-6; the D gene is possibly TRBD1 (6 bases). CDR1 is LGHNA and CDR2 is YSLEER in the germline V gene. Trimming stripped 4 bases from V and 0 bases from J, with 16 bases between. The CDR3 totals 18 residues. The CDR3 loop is CASSPDGGGGSYNSPLHF. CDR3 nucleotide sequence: TGCGCCAGCAGCCCGGACGGGGGGGGCGGCTCCTATAATTCACCCCTCCACTTT.

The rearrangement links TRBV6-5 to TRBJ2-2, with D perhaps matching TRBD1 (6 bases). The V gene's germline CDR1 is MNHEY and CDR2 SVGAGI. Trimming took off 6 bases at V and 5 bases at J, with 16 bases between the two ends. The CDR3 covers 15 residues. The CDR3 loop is CASSLMGARTGELFF. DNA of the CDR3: TGTGCCAGCAGCCTCATGGGGGCAAGAACCGGGGAGCTGTTTTTT.

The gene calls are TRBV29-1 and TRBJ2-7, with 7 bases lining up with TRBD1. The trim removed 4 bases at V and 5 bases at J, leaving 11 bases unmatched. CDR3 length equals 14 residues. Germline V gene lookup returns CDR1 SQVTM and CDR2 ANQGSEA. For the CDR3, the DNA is TGCAGCGTTGCTTCCGGGACAGTCCGAGACGAGCAGTACTTC. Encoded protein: CSVASGTVRDEQYF.

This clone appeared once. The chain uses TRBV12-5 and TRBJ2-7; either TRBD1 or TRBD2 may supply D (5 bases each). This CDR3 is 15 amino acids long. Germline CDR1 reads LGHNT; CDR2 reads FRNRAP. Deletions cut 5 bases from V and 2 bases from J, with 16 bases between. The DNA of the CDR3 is TGTGCTAGTGGTCTGGGACCGGGGAGCCCCTACGAGCAGTACTTC. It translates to CASGLGPGSPYEQYF. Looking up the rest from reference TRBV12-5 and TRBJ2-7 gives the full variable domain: DARVTQTPRHKVTEMGQEVTMRCQPILGHNTVFWYRQTMMQGLELLAYFRNRAPLDDSGMPKDRFSAEMPDATLATLKIQPSEPRDSAVYFCASGLGPGSPYEQYFGPGTRLTVT.

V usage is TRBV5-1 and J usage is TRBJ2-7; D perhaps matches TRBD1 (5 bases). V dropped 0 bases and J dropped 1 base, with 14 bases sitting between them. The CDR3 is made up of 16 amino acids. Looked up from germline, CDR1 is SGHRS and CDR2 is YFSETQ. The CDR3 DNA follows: TGCGCCAGCAGCTTGGCCAGACAGCCGAAATCCTACGAGCAGTACTTC. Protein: CASSLARQPKSYEQYF. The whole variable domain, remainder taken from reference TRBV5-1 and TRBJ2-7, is KAGVTQTPRYLIKTRGQQVTLSCSPISGHRSVSWYQQTPGQGLQFLFEYFSETQRNKGNFPGRFSGRQFSNSRSEMNVSTLELGDSALYLCASSLARQPKSYEQYFGPGTRLTVT.

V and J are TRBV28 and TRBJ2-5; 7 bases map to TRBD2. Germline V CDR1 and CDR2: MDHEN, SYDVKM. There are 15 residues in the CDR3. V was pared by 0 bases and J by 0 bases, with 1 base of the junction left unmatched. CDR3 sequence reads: CASSLWGGYQETQYF. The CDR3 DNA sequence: TGTGCCAGCAGTTTATGGGGGGGGTACCAAGAGACCCAGTACTTC.

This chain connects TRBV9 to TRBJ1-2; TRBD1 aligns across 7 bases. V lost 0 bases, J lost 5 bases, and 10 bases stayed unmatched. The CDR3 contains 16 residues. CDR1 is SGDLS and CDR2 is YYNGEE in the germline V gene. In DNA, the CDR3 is TGTGCCAGCAGCGTAGGGCAGGGGGTAATGTGGTATGGCTACACCTTC. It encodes CASSVGQGVMWYGYTF.